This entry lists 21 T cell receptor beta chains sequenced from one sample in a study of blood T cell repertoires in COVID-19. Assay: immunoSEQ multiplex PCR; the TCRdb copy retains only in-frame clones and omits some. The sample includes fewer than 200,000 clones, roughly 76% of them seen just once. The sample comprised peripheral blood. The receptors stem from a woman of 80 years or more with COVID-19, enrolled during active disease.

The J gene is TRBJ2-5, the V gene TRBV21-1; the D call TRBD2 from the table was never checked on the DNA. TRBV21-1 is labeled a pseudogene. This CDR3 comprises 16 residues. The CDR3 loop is CASSKRGQSGQETQYF. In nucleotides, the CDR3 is TGTGCCAGCAGCAAGCGGGGGCAATCTGGACAAGAGACCCAGTACTTC.

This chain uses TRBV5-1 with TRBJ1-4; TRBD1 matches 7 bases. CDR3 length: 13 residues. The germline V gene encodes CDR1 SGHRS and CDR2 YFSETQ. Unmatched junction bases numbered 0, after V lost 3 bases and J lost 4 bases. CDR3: CASSWDSNEKLFF. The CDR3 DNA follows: TGCGCCAGCAGCTGGGACAGTAATGAAAAACTGTTTTTT.

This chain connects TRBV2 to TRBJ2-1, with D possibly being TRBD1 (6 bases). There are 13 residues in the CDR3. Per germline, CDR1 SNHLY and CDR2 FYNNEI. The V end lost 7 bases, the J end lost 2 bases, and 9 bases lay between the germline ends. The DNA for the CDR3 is TGTGCCAGCAAGGACAGTGCCTACAATGAGCAGTTCTTC. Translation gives CASKDSAYNEQFF.

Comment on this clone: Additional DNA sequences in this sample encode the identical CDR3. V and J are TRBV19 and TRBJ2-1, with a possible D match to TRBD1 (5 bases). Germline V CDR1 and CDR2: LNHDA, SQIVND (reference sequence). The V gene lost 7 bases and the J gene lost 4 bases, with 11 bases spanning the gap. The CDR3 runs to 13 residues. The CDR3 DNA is TGTGCCAGTACCCAAAGGGGTTACAATGAGCAGTTCTTC. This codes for CASTQRGYNEQFF.

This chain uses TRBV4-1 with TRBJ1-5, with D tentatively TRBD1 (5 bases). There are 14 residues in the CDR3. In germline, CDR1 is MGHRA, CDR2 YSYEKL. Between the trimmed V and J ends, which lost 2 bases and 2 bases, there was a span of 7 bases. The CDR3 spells CASSQSGGNQPQHF. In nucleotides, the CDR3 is TGCGCCAGCAGCCAATCGGGGGGCAATCAGCCCCAGCATTTT.

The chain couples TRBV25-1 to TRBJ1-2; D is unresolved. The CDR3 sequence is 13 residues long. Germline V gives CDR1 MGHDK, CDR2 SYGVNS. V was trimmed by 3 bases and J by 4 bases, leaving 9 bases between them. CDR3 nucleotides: TGTGCCAGCAGTGACACAGCCGCCTATGGCTACACCTTC. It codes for CASSDTAAYGYTF.

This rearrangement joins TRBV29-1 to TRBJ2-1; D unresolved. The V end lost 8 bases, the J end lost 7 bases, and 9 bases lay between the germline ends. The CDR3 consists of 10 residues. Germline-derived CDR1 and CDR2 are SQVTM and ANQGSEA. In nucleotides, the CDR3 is TGCAGCCCCCAGGTTAATGAGCAGTTCTTC. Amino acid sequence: CSPQVNEQFF.

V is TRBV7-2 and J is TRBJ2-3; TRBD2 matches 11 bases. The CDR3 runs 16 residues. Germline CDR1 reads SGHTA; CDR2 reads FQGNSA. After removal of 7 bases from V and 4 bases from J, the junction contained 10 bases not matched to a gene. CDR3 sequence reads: CASTPRASGRSDTQYF. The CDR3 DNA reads TGTGCCAGCACCCCAAGGGCTAGCGGGAGGTCAGATACGCAGTATTTT.

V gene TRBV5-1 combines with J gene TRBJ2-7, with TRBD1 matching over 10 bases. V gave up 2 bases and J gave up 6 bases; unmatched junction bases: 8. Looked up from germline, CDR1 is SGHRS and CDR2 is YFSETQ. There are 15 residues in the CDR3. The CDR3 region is CASSFGQGVLGEQYF. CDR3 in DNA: TGCGCCAGCAGCTTCGGACAGGGGGTATTAGGCGAGCAGTACTTC.

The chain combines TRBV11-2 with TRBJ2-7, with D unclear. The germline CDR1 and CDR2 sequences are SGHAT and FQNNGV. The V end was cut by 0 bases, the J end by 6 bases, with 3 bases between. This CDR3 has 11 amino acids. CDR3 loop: CASSLDREQYF. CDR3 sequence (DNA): TGTGCCAGCAGCTTAGATCGCGAGCAGTACTTC.

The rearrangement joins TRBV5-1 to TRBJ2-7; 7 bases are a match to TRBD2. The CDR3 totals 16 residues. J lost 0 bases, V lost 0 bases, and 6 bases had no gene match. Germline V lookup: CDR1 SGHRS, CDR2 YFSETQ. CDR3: CASSLGLADISYEQYF. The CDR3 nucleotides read TGCGCCAGCAGCTTGGGTCTAGCGGATATCTCCTACGAGCAGTACTTC.

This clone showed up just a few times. Here the CDR3 reads CASSHGLEAFF. The CDR3 DNA reads as TGTGCCAGCAGCCACGGACTTGAAGCTTTCTTT. The chain joins TRBV2 to TRBJ1-1, with D unclear. V was shortened by 6 bases and J by 7 bases, with 9 bases between the two germline ends. The CDR3 loop spans 11 amino acids. Germline CDR1 SNHLY, CDR2 FYNNEI.

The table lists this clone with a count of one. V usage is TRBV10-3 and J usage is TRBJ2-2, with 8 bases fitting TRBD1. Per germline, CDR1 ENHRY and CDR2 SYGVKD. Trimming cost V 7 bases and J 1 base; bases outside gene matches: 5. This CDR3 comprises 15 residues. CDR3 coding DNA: TGTGCCATCACCATCACAGGGGGGAACACCGGGGAGCTGTTTTTT. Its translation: CAITITGGNTGELFF.

The CDR3 region is CSASRASGSGGANVLTF. As DNA, the CDR3 is TGCAGTGCTAGTCGGGCTAGCGGGAGCGGTGGGGCCAACGTCCTGACTTTC. This chain links TRBV20-1 with TRBJ2-6; 10 bases match TRBD2. The V segment lost 3 bases and the J segment 3 bases; nucleotides outside the gene matches: 8. The CDR3 is 17 amino acids. CDR1 is DFQATT, CDR2 SNEGSKA, per germline (reference sequence).

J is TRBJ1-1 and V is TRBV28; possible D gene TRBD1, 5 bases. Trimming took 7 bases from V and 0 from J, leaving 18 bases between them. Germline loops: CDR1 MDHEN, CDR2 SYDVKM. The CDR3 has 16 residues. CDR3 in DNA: TGTGCCAGCACCCGCCCGGGCGACAGATTGAACACTGAAGCTTTCTTT. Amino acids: CASTRPGDRLNTEAFF.

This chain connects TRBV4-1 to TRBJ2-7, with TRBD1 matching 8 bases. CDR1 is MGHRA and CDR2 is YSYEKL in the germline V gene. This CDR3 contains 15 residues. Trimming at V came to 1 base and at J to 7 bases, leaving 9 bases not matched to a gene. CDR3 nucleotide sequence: TGCGCCAGCAGCCAAGGGACGAGACAGGGGAGAGAGCAGTACTTC. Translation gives CASSQGTRQGREQYF.

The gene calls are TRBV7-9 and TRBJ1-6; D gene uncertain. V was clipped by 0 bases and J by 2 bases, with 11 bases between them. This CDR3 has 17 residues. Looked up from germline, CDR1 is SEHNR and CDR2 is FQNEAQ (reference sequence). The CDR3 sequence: CASSLALGSAYNSPLHF. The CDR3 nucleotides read TGTGCCAGCAGCTTAGCGCTGGGGAGCGCCTATAATTCACCCCTCCACTTT.

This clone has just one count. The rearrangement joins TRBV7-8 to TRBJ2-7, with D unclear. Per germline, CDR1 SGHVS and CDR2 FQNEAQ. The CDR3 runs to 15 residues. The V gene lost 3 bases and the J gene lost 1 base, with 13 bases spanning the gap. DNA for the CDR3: TGTGCCAGCAGCTTTGTTAGCCCCGGGTCCTACGAGCAGTACTTC. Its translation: CASSFVSPGSYEQYF.

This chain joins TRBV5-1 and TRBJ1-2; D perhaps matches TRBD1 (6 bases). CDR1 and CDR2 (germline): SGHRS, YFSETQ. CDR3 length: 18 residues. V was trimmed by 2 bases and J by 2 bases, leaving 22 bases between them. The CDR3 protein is CASSLSGGGGLFNYGYTF. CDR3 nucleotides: TGCGCCAGCAGCTTATCCGGTGGGGGCGGCTTGTTCAACTATGGCTACACCTTC.

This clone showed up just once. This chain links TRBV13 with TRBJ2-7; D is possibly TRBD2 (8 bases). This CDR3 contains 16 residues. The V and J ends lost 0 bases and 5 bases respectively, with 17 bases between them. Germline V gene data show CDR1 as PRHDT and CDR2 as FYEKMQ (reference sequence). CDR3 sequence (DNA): TGTGCCAGCAGCTTAGGCCTCTCGGGAGGGGGCGACGAGCAGTACTTC. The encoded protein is CASSLGLSGGGDEQYF.

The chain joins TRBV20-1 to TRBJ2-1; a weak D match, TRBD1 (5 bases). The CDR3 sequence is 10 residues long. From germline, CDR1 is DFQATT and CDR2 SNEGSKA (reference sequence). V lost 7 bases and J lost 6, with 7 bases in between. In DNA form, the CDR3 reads TGCAGTGTAAGGGGCAATGAGCAGTTCTTC. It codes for CSVRGNEQFF.